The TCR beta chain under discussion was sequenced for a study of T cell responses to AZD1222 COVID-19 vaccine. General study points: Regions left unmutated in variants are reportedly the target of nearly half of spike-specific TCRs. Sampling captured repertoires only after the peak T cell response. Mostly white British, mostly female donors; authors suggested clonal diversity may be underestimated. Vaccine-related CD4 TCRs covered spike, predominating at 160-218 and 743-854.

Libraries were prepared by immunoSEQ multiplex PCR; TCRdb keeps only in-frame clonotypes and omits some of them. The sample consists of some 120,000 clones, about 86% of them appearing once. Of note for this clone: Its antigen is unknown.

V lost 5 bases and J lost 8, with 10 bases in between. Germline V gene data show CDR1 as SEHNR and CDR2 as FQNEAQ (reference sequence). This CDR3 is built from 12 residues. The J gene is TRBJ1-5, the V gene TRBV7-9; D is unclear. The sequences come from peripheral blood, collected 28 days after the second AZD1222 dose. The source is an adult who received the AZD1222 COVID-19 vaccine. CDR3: CASSAVGEPQHF. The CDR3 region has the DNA TGTGCCAGCAGCGCCGTTGGGGAGCCCCAGCATTTT.